Shown below are 19 T cell receptor beta chains from a single sample sequenced in a study of blood T cell repertoires in COVID-19. The data were produced by immunoSEQ multiplex PCR, yet TCRdb's version contains in-frame clones alone and is incomplete. The sample contains roughly 83,000 clones, around nine tenths of which appear only once. Sequencing was done on a sample of peripheral blood. These TCRs come from a man of 80 years or more with active or convalescent COVID-19.

The chain employs TRBV18 and TRBJ1-2; D gene uncertain. V gave up 3 bases and J gave up 2 bases, with 10 bases separating them. CDR1 KGHSH and CDR2 LQKENI come from the germline V gene. The CDR3 runs to 14 residues. The CDR3 sequence is CASSPPGYNYGYTF. In DNA form, the CDR3 reads TGTGCCAGCTCACCCCCGGGATACAACTATGGCTACACCTTC.

CDR3: CASSQRGFFSPLHF. The CDR3 DNA reads TGTGCCAGCAGCCAAAGGGGTTTCTTCTCACCCCTCCACTTT. The rearrangement joins TRBV6-4 to TRBJ1-6; D is perhaps TRBD1 (5 bases). V gave up 6 bases and J gave up 10 bases, with 16 bases separating them. Germline V CDR1 and CDR2: MRHNA, SNTAGT. CDR3 length: 14 residues.

This chain joins TRBV7-8 and TRBJ2-2; the match to TRBD1 covers 7 bases. CDR1 is SGHVS and CDR2 is FQNEAQ in the germline V gene. This CDR3 is 15 amino acids long. Germline trimming cut 5 bases from V and 2 bases from J; bases unmatched to any gene: 5. CDR3: CASSPGTANTGELFF. The CDR3 nucleotides are TGTGCCAGCAGCCCCGGGACAGCAAACACCGGGGAGCTGTTTTTT.

The genes are TRBV7-2 and TRBJ2-5; 9 nucleotides agree with TRBD2. The CDR3 contains 14 residues. The V gene end was trimmed by 2 bases and the J gene end by 4 bases; junction bases not matched to a gene: 2. The germline V gene encodes CDR1 SGHTA and CDR2 FQGNSA. The CDR3 reads CASSLKAGGETQYF. CDR3 nucleotide sequence: TGTGCCAGCAGCTTAAAAGCGGGGGGAGAGACCCAGTACTTC.

The chain couples TRBV7-2 to TRBJ2-5, with TRBD1 identical over 8 bases. This CDR3 comprises 15 residues. J gave up 2 bases and V 5 bases, and 7 bases lay outside the gene matches. CDR1 is SGHTA, CDR2 FQGNSA, per germline. This CDR3 reads CASSAPDRAQETQYF. In nucleotides, the CDR3 is TGTGCCAGCAGCGCCCCGGACAGGGCTCAAGAGACCCAGTACTTC.

In its sample, this clone was seen a few times. The chain employs TRBV6-5 and TRBJ1-4; D remains ambiguous. The V gene's germline CDR1 is MNHEY and CDR2 SVGAGI. Trimming removed 7 bases at V and 4 bases at J, with 7 bases between. This CDR3 region has 12 residues. For the CDR3, the DNA is TGTGCCAGCATGGCAGATAATGAAAAACTGTTTTTT. Translating it yields CASMADNEKLFF.

CDR3 nucleotide sequence: TGTGCCAGCAGTTATCAAAGCGGGGATCCCACAGATACGCAGTATTTT. Amino acid sequence: CASSYQSGDPTDTQYF. The rearrangement links TRBV6-5 to TRBJ2-3; 7 bases match TRBD2. J was trimmed by 2 bases and V by 3 bases; bases with no gene match: 8. This CDR3 has 16 residues. The germline gives CDR1 MNHEY, CDR2 SVGAGI.

CDR3: CASKLEAGKETQYF. In DNA, the CDR3 is TGCGCCAGCAAACTGGAGGCGGGGAAAGAGACCCAGTACTTC. The V and J genes are TRBV5-1 and TRBJ2-5; tentative D call: TRBD2 (6 bases). CDR3 size: 14 residues. Germline V gene sequence: CDR1 SGHRS, CDR2 YFSETQ. The V gene lost 6 bases and the J gene lost 3 bases, with 15 bases spanning the gap.

The V gene is TRBV3-1 (or the pseudogene TRBV3-2), the J gene TRBJ2-1; 7 nucleotides agree with TRBD2. Per the germline V gene, CDR1 is LGHDT and CDR2 is YNNKEL (reference sequence). The CDR3 runs to 16 residues. V dropped 4 bases and J dropped 6; count of bases not matched to a gene: 12. The CDR3 protein is CASSRSGAGDRNEQFF. CDR3 nucleotides: TGTGCCAGCAGCCGATCTGGGGCGGGAGACCGCAATGAGCAGTTCTTC.

The chain has TRBV4-1 and TRBJ1-6; D remains unclear. The CDR3 loop spans 12 amino acids. The V and J ends lost 1 base and 7 bases respectively, with 2 bases between them. CDR1 is MGHRA and CDR2 is YSYEKL in the germline V gene. CDR3 in DNA: TGCGCCAGCAGCCAAGCAAATTCACCCCTCCACTTT. It specifies CASSQANSPLHF.

This chain connects TRBV30 to TRBJ2-5, with 10 nucleotides matching TRBD1. Losses at the gene ends were 2 bases for V and 1 base for J; bases not matched to a gene: 16. The CDR3 contains 19 residues. In germline, CDR1 is GTSNPN, CDR2 SVGIG (reference sequence). For the CDR3, the DNA is TGTGCCTGGAGTTCCTCCCGACAGGGGGCGCGAGGGGGCCAAGAGACCCAGTACTTC. It yields the protein CAWSSSRQGARGGQETQYF.

The chain uses TRBV5-1 and TRBJ2-1, with 11 nucleotides matching TRBD2. Per the germline V gene, CDR1 is SGHRS and CDR2 is YFSETQ. This CDR3 contains 17 residues. V was clipped by 4 bases and J by 5 bases; unmatched bases: 11. The CDR3 loop is CASSRGLAAGAHNEQFF. Written as DNA, the CDR3 is TGCGCCAGCAGCCGGGGACTAGCGGCGGGAGCCCACAATGAGCAGTTCTTC.

This chain links TRBV10-1 with TRBJ2-1, with 9 bases matching TRBD2. The CDR3 is 16 amino acids. Germline V lookup: CDR1 WNHNN, CDR2 SYGVQD (reference sequence). Trimming removed 3 bases from V and 3 bases from J; junction bases left unmatched: 6. Here the CDR3 reads CASSEDRTSVYNEQFF. CDR3 nucleotides: TGCGCCAGCAGTGAAGACCGGACTAGCGTCTACAATGAGCAGTTCTTC.

The chain links TRBV3-1 (or the pseudogene TRBV3-2) to TRBJ2-1; no reliable D call. Deletions cut 2 bases from V and 5 bases from J, with 4 bases between. CDR3 length: 12 residues. CDR1 and CDR2 (germline): LGHDT, YNNKEL (reference sequence). CDR3 bases: TGTGCCAGCAGCCAAACACACAATGAGCAGTTCTTC. Amino acid sequence: CASSQTHNEQFF.

This rearrangement joins TRBV7-9 to TRBJ1-1, with 11 bases fitting TRBD1. The CDR3 extends over 14 amino acids. Trimming removed 7 bases from V and 6 bases from J; junction bases left unmatched: 7. CDR1 SEHNR and CDR2 FQNEAQ come from the germline V gene (reference sequence). The CDR3 DNA sequence: TGTGCCAGCAACCCGGGACAGGGGGTTGCTGAAGCTTTCTTT. Translated, it gives CASNPGQGVAEAFF.

V and J are TRBV3-1 (or the pseudogene TRBV3-2) and TRBJ2-5, with D perhaps TRBD1 (5 bases). CDR3 length: 14 amino acids. Per germline, CDR1 LGHDT and CDR2 YNNKEL (reference sequence). The V end lost 2 bases, the J end lost 1 base, and 8 bases lay between the germline ends. The CDR3 nucleotides are TGTGCCAGCAGCCAAACAGGATTCCAAGAGACCCAGTACTTC. Translation gives CASSQTGFQETQYF.

The chain links TRBV9 to TRBJ2-1, with 8 bases identical to TRBD2. Germline CDR1 SGDLS, CDR2 YYNGEE. The junction had 8 bases not matched to a gene; V was cut back by 0 bases and J by 6 bases. There are 16 residues in the CDR3. The CDR3 spells CASSVAGGTGVNEQFF. The DNA of the CDR3 is TGTGCCAGCAGCGTAGCGGGGGGGACTGGGGTCAATGAGCAGTTCTTC.

This chain uses TRBV15 with TRBJ1-2; D might be TRBD1 (6 bases). The V end was cut by 3 bases, the J end by 0 bases, with 14 bases between. CDR1 and CDR2 (germline): LNHNV, YYDKDF (reference sequence). The CDR3 totals 16 residues. The DNA for the CDR3 is TGTGCCACCAGCAGGGGAACAGGGAGAGCTAACTATGGCTACACCTTC. Translating it yields CATSRGTGRANYGYTF. Supplemented by reference TRBV15 and TRBJ1-2, the full variable domain reads DAMVIQNPRYQVTQFGKPVTLSCSQTLNHNVMYWYQQKSSQAPKLLFHYYDKDFNNEADTPDNFQSRRPNTSFCFLDIRSPGLGDTAMYLCATSRGTGRANYGYTFGSGTRLTVV.

The chain is built from TRBV19 and TRBJ2-1; 7 bases line up with TRBD1. This CDR3 spans 15 amino acids. The V gene end was trimmed by 4 bases and the J gene end by 5 bases; junction bases not matched to a gene: 8. Looked up from germline, CDR1 is LNHDA and CDR2 is SQIVND (reference sequence). CDR3 sequence (DNA): TGTGCCAGTAGTACTCGACAGGGCCCTAACAATGAGCAGTTCTTC. Translated: CASSTRQGPNNEQFF.